Listed below are T cell receptor beta chains from one sample, sequenced in a study of identical twins. MiXCR, run by TCRdb on the 5' RACE reads, gives a single entry per CDR3 protein. Here the sample spans a few hundred thousand distinct CDR3 sequences, less than 20% being singletons. Sequencing was performed on naive T cells sorted from blood. The source of these receptors is a man aged 50 to 60 in good health. Each CDR3 is given without its conserved first and last residue. Fields, in order: J gene, V gene, D gene, CDR3 protein. A D gene is named only where the DNA matches it firmly.

J: TRBJ2-5; V: TRBV4-1; D: NA; CDR3: ASSQVPAGYRPGTQY
J: TRBJ1-1; V: TRBV7-2; D: NA; CDR3: ASSPGVVTEAF
J: TRBJ1-1; V: TRBV12-3/TRBV12-4; D: NA; CDR3: ASGGQLWGEAF
J: TRBJ1-1; V: TRBV12-5; D: NA; CDR3: ASGFGSAEAF
J: TRBJ2-7; V: TRBV20-1; D: NA; CDR3: SASEPERSYEQY
J: TRBJ2-5; V: TRBV9; D: NA; CDR3: ASSARLGAETQY
J: TRBJ2-6; V: TRBV5-1; D: NA; CDR3: ASSLAADSGANVLT
J: TRBJ1-2; V: TRBV5-1; D: NA; CDR3: ASSLGGRGYT
J: TRBJ1-2; V: TRBV27; D: NA; CDR3: ASSFGGPGNGYT
J: TRBJ2-2; V: TRBV29-1; D: NA; CDR3: SVKLEWAGTGELF
J: TRBJ2-1; V: TRBV10-2; D: NA; CDR3: ASSEQGLPTNEQF
J: TRBJ1-2; V: TRBV29-1; D: NA; CDR3: SVLEQGREGWGYGYT
J: TRBJ2-1; V: TRBV6-5; D: TRBD1; CDR3: ASSYSQGAREQF
J: TRBJ2-7; V: TRBV5-1; D: NA; CDR3: ASSSRRSGEYEQY
J: TRBJ2-2; V: TRBV4-2; D: TRBD2; CDR3: ASSLMGQREAGELF
J: TRBJ2-1; V: TRBV6-1; D: NA; CDR3: ASSGVGLYNEQF
J: TRBJ2-1; V: TRBV20-1; D: TRBD2; CDR3: SAGGGLAGGSSYNEQF
J: TRBJ1-1; V: TRBV5-1; D: NA; CDR3: ASSGGVSNTEAF
J: TRBJ2-1; V: TRBV19; D: TRBD2; CDR3: ASRDVAGGRNEQF
J: TRBJ2-1; V: TRBV6-2/TRBV6-3; D: NA; CDR3: ASSYFSRLGFEQF
J: TRBJ2-5; V: TRBV29-1; D: NA; CDR3: SVGTGTGAETQY
J: TRBJ2-3; V: TRBV15; D: NA; CDR3: ATSRDLITDTQY
J: TRBJ2-2; V: TRBV10-3; D: NA; CDR3: ASRLAGPNTGELF
J: TRBJ2-1; V: TRBV12-3/TRBV12-4; D: TRBD2; CDR3: ASSLWGGGNEQF
J: TRBJ2-1; V: TRBV5-1; D: TRBD2; CDR3: ASSLAFVAGTRNEQF
J: TRBJ2-6; V: TRBV11-2; D: TRBD1; CDR3: ASSLVGTGTSGANVLT
J: TRBJ2-1; V: TRBV5-5; D: NA; CDR3: ASSFRVSYNEQF
J: TRBJ1-4; V: TRBV4-3; D: NA; CDR3: ASSQDWAAGLEKLF
J: TRBJ1-1; V: TRBV28; D: NA; CDR3: ASSPREIFMNTEAF
J: TRBJ2-3; V: TRBV20-1; D: TRBD1; CDR3: SARPGQGSPDTQY
J: TRBJ2-5; V: TRBV5-1; D: TRBD2; CDR3: ASSWGSSGVEETQY
J: TRBJ2-1; V: TRBV29-1; D: NA; CDR3: SVDPILGEQF
J: TRBJ2-1; V: TRBV29-1; D: NA; CDR3: SGSWGAGYNEQF